The TCR beta chain described here comes from a study of molecular identifiers for immune sequencing clone quantification. Trimming took 3 bases from V and 6 from J; bases not matched to a gene: 3. The CDR3 covers 14 residues. CDR1 and CDR2 from the germline V gene are LNHDA and SQIVND (reference sequence). A single record per CDR3 protein comes from TCRdb applying MiXCR to the PCR reads. The table includes about 100,000 distinct CDR3 sequences, around 20% detected once. This clonotype was counted between two and nine times. The receptor was derived from a human donor in good health. Some libraries in this study had Jurkat cell RNA spiked in. This rearrangement joins TRBV19 to TRBJ2-2; 8 bases fit TRBD1. The sequenced sample was naive CD8+ T cells from blood, with Jurkat cell RNA spiked in. Indicated subset: FACS-sorted CD8+CD4-CCR7+CD45RA+ naive T cells. The CDR3 DNA reads as TGTGCCAGTAGTATGACAGGGGCTGCCGGGGAGCTGTTTTTT. Translating gives CASSMTGAAGELFF.